The 6 T cell receptor beta chains given below trace back to one sample, sequenced in a study of chemoradiotherapy in HPV16-positive cancers. Measured with immunoSEQ multiplex PCR; TCRdb has only the in-frame clones, and not every one. The profile shows more than 13,000 clones, about 91% of them singletons. The source material was blood, sampled from a patient who underwent chemoradiotherapy. The receptor set was obtained from a human donor with HPV-associated anogenital cancer.

The sample holds one count of this clone. This sequence joins TRBV21-1 and TRBJ1-2; TRBD1 is the table's D call and was not checked against the DNA. TRBV21-1 is noted as a pseudogene. The CDR3 runs 14 residues. For the CDR3, the DNA is TGTGCCAGCAGCAAAGAAACCAGGGACTATGGCTACACCTTC. Translated, it gives CASSKETRDYGYTF.

The V and J genes are TRBV5-6 and TRBJ2-7; TRBD1 might be the D (9 bases). CDR1 SGHDT and CDR2 YYEEEE come from the germline V gene. The CDR3 loop spans 13 amino acids. V dropped 5 bases and J dropped 6 bases, with 15 bases sitting between them. The CDR3 reads CASSLAGQGEQYF. CDR3 nucleotides: TGTGCCAGCAGTTTAGCGGGACAGGGCGAGCAGTACTTC.

This rearrangement joins TRBV5-8 to TRBJ1-1; 8 bases match TRBD1. The CDR3 spans 16 residues. The V segment lost 3 bases and the J segment 1 base; nucleotides outside the gene matches: 8. The germline V gene has CDR1 SGHTS and CDR2 YDEGEE. In nucleotides, the CDR3 is TGTGCCAGCAGCTACCGTATAGGACAGGGGAACACTGAAGCTTTCTTT. Residues: CASSYRIGQGNTEAFF.

V gene TRBV28 combines with J gene TRBJ1-2; no firm D call. Germline assignment: CDR1 MDHEN and CDR2 SYDVKM. The CDR3 loop spans 15 amino acids. V was cut by 4 bases and J by 5 bases, with 17 bases left in between. CDR3 in amino acids: CASSSTVSRWYGYTF. The CDR3 DNA is TGTGCCAGCAGTTCCACAGTAAGCAGGTGGTATGGCTACACCTTC.

This rearrangement joins TRBV19 to TRBJ2-2; 10 nucleotides match TRBD1. CDR1 LNHDA and CDR2 SQIVND come from the germline V gene (reference sequence). This CDR3 region has 14 residues. The V segment lost 5 bases and the J segment 12 bases; nucleotides outside the gene matches: 9. As DNA, the CDR3 is TGTGCCAGTAGTGCGACAGGGGGCCTCGAGAAGCTGTTTTTT. It is translated as CASSATGGLEKLFF.

The V gene is TRBV6-1, the J gene TRBJ2-3; D is perhaps TRBD1 or TRBD2 (5 bases each). V was pared by 4 bases and J by 5 bases, with 19 bases between. The CDR3 has 16 amino acids. Germline CDR1 MNHNS, CDR2 SASEGT. The CDR3 DNA follows: TGTGCCAGCAGTGTAGGCCGCCAGGGACGAGGAGATACGCAGTATTTT. Its protein product is CASSVGRQGRGDTQYF.